This T cell receptor beta chain emerged from a study of blood T cell repertoires in COVID-19. Study as a whole: From the United States, Italy and Spain came samples of acute and convalescent COVID-19. Sample material is recorded as cDNA or gDNA derived from T cells, B-cell-depleted T cells, or PBMCs.

V was clipped by 6 bases and J by 3 bases, with 17 bases between them. The germline gives CDR1 MNHEY, CDR2 SMNVEV (reference sequence). This CDR3 comprises 15 residues. Original processing methods: Reference gene primer amplification gave nucleated cell count estimates. TCRdb's table, derived via immunoSEQ multiplex PCR, lists solely in-frame clones and lacks some. V and J calls and clone size come straight from that table; D and trimming were deduced from the DNA. This repertoire shows roughly 100,000 clones, more than 80% found once; its top ten account for approximately 10%. The sample consisted of peripheral blood. This TCR came from a woman in her seventies with acute or convalescent COVID-19. The J gene is TRBJ1-1, the V gene TRBV27, with D possibly TRBD1 on 6 matching bases. CDR3: CASSLAGTLDTEAFF. In nucleotides, the CDR3 is TGTGCCAGCAGCTTGGCCGGGACATTGGACACTGAAGCTTTCTTT.